Each of the 16 T cell receptor beta chains below was sequenced from the same sample in a study of read filtering for tumor transcriptome and immune sequencing. Molecular barcoded adaptors covering alpha/delta and beta/gamma chains were used on around 400 ng RNA. TCRdb analysed the reads with MiXCR anew, one entry per CDR3 protein. The sample carries 90,000 to 95,000 distinct CDR3 sequences, roughly 21% recorded once. The sample taken for sequencing was a population of CD138-negative cells sorted from bone marrow. The receptors originated from a donor at least 40 years old with multiple myeloma.

In the case of this clonotype: A much larger clone differs by one base, so this may be a read error. The V and J genes are TRBV20-1 and TRBJ1-2; TRBD1 agrees at 7 bases. The CDR3 consists of 15 residues. After removal of 2 bases from V and 6 bases from J, the junction contained 12 bases not matched to a gene. The germline gives CDR1 DFQATT, CDR2 SNEGSKA (reference sequence). The CDR3 sequence: CSARKVMTGCHGYTF. In DNA form, the CDR3 reads TGCAGTGCTAGAAAAGTGATGACAGGGTGCCATGGCTACACCTTC.

The chain is built from TRBV19 and TRBJ2-3; D is perhaps TRBD2 (7 bases). The CDR3 consists of 15 residues. Trimming took 10 bases from V and 3 from J, leaving 20 bases between them. Germline CDR1 reads LNHDA; CDR2 reads SQIVND (reference sequence). CDR3 sequence: CATHERGAVTDTQYF. CDR3 sequence (DNA): TGTGCCACCCACGAACGGGGGGCCGTTACAGATACGCAGTATTTT.

Note on this clonotype: This may come from a read error, since a much larger clone is one base off. This chain uses TRBV9 with TRBJ2-1; the D is unclear. With 2 bases removed from V and 5 bases from J, the gap between germline ends came to 11 bases. Germline lookup yields CDR1 SGDLS and CDR2 YYNGEE. CDR3 size: 14 residues. The CDR3 nucleotides read TGTGCCAGCAGCGTGAGCAGCATGGACAATGAGCAGTTCTTC. It encodes CASSVSSMDNEQFF.

This clonotype was detected many times. The V gene is TRBV5-1, the J gene TRBJ1-1; no clear D gene. CDR1 SGHRS and CDR2 YFSETQ come from the germline V gene. The CDR3 consists of 13 residues. V lost 2 bases to trimming and J lost 3 bases, with 8 bases between them. The CDR3 spells CASSLGQYTEAFF. In DNA form, the CDR3 reads TGCGCCAGCAGCTTAGGGCAGTACACTGAAGCTTTCTTT.

This clonotype was counted ten times or more. The chain couples TRBV27 to TRBJ2-3; D gene unclear. Germline V gene lookup returns CDR1 MNHEY and CDR2 SMNVEV (reference sequence). With 1 base removed from V and 2 bases from J, the gap between germline ends came to 1 base. CDR3 length: 12 residues. The CDR3 DNA is TGTGCCAGCAGTTTATTCACAGATACGCAGTATTTT. It yields the protein CASSLFTDTQYF.

The genes are TRBV4-2 and TRBJ2-2, with 12 bases fitting TRBD2. The CDR3 is made up of 18 amino acids. Trimming at V came to 4 bases and at J to 0 bases, leaving 6 bases not matched to a gene. Germline values: CDR1 LGHNA, CDR2 YNFKEQ. CDR3 residues: CASSPRTSGTSNTGELFF. CDR3 coding DNA: TGTGCCAGCAGCCCCCGGACTAGCGGGACCTCGAACACCGGGGAGCTGTTTTTT.

With regard to this clonotype: This clone may be a read error of a much larger clone one base away. The chain is built from TRBV9 and TRBJ2-7, with D possibly matching TRBD1 (6 bases). Germline V gene sequence: CDR1 SGDLS, CDR2 YYNGEE. There are 15 residues in the CDR3. As DNA, the CDR3 is TGTGCCAGCAGCGTAGAGGCAGGGGCCACCTACAAGCAGTACTTC. It translates to CASSVEAGATYKQYF.

This clonotype came up many times. The chain combines TRBV9 with TRBJ2-2, with D unclear. V lost 0 bases and J 6 bases, leaving 6 bases between the germline ends. The CDR3 runs to 13 residues. CDR1 SGDLS and CDR2 YYNGEE come from the germline V gene. CDR3 nucleotides: TGTGCCAGCAGCGTAGAGGGTTCCGGGGAGCTGTTTTTT. Protein sequence: CASSVEGSGELFF.

This clonotype was picked up many times. The V and J genes are TRBV5-1 and TRBJ2-5, with 13 bases lining up with TRBD2. Germline V CDR1 and CDR2: SGHRS, YFSETQ. The CDR3 runs to 17 residues. The trim removed 3 bases at V and 3 bases at J, leaving 8 bases unmatched. The CDR3 is CASSSLPGLAGKETQYF. In DNA form, the CDR3 reads TGCGCCAGCAGCTCCCTTCCGGGACTAGCGGGGAAAGAGACCCAGTACTTC.

This clonotype was observed many times. The chain combines TRBV20-1 with TRBJ2-2, with D perhaps TRBD1 (6 bases). Trimming stripped 2 bases from V and 2 bases from J, with 15 bases between. In germline, CDR1 is DFQATT, CDR2 SNEGSKA (reference sequence). The CDR3 extends over 16 amino acids. CDR3 loop: CSARRRDNLNTGELFF. CDR3 bases: TGCAGTGCTAGACGCCGGGACAACTTAAACACCGGGGAGCTGTTTTTT.

Turning to this clonotype: A much larger clone differs by one base, so this may be a read error. V and J are TRBV12-3 or TRBV12-4 and TRBJ1-1; D uncertain. The CDR3 is 11 residues long. Trimming cost V 4 bases and J 11 bases, with 11 bases left between them. The CDR3 nucleotides are TGTGCCAGCAGTTCGCACGACCTTGCTTTCTTT. Translation gives CASSSHDLAFF.

The chain links TRBV25-1 to TRBJ1-1; D not certain. Trimming cost V 8 bases and J 5 bases, with 30 bases left between them. CDR1 and CDR2 from the germline V gene are MGHDK and SYGVNS. The length of the CDR3 is 18 residues. The CDR3 reads CASGASHPDRSLGTEAFF. CDR3 nucleotides: TGTGCCAGCGGTGCCTCACACCCTGACCGGAGCCTTGGGACTGAAGCTTTCTTT.

This clonotype has ten or more counts. The chain links TRBV5-1 to TRBJ2-7, with D possibly being TRBD2 (5 bases). The CDR3 loop spans 14 amino acids. V was trimmed by 0 bases and J by 2 bases, leaving 9 bases between them. Germline loops: CDR1 SGHRS, CDR2 YFSETQ. CDR3 region: CASSLETGTYEQYF. The CDR3 DNA sequence: TGCGCCAGCAGCTTGGAGACGGGGACCTACGAGCAGTACTTC.

The V and J genes are TRBV2 and TRBJ2-7; D gene unclear. CDR3 length equals 15 residues. V was clipped by 7 bases and J by 3 bases, with 19 bases between them. Germline CDR1 SNHLY, CDR2 FYNNEI. The DNA for the CDR3 is TGTGCCAGCACCTTTGGTAGGGTACCGGGCTACGAGCAGTACTTC. This codes for CASTFGRVPGYEQYF.

This clonotype has a count of ten or more. The chain has TRBV15 and TRBJ2-1; TRBD2 matches at 7 bases. CDR1 is LNHNV and CDR2 is YYDKDF in the germline V gene (reference sequence). There are 13 residues in the CDR3. V lost 1 base, J lost 10 bases, and 4 bases stayed unmatched. CDR3 coding DNA: TGTGCCACCAGCAGAGTGGGGAGGGGCGAGCAGTTCTTC. This encodes CATSRVGRGEQFF.

This clonotype showed up many times. V gene TRBV7-2 combines with J gene TRBJ2-1; D uncertain. Germline V gene sequence: CDR1 SGHTA, CDR2 FQGNSA. The CDR3 is made up of 10 amino acids. V lost 7 bases and J 8 bases, leaving 6 bases between the germline ends. The CDR3 is CASNLDEQFF. The DNA of the CDR3 is TGTGCCAGCAACCTAGATGAGCAGTTCTTC. Drawing the rest from reference TRBV7-2 and TRBJ2-1, the complete variable domain is GAGVSQSPSNKVTEKGKDVELRCDPISGHTALYWYRQSLGQGLEFLIYFQGNSAPDKSGLPSDRFSAERTGGSVSTLTIQRTQQEDSAVYLCASNLDEQFFGPGTRLTVL.